The subject of this entry is one T cell receptor beta chain. Trimming left V 5 bases short and J 2 bases short, with 16 bases between. The CDR3 extends over 16 amino acids. The V gene's germline CDR1 is MDHEN and CDR2 SYDVKM. This sample is drawn from a study of lymphopenia after photon versus proton radiotherapy. TCRdb's table, derived via immunoSEQ multiplex PCR, lists solely in-frame clones and lacks some. The sample holds 75,000 to 90,000 clones, around 88% seen once. This clonotype originated in a man in his 60s with pancreatic cancer. Specimen: peripheral blood, collected from a patient treated with proton-based radiotherapy. The V call is TRBV28, the J call TRBJ1-5, with D perhaps TRBD1 (5 bases). CDR3 region: CASSLVQGWGNQPQHF. The CDR3 region has the DNA TGTGCCAGCAGTCTCGTGCAGGGTTGGGGCAATCAGCCCCAGCATTTT. Based on the CDR3 plus reference TRBV28 and TRBJ1-5, the full variable domain is DVKVTQSSRYLVKRTGEKVFLECVQDMDHENMFWYRQDPGLGLRLIYFSYDVKMKEKGDIPEGYSVSREKKERFSLILESASTNQTSMYLCASSLVQGWGNQPQHFGDGTRLSIL.